This TCR beta chain appears in the sequencing data of a study of cytotoxic CD8 clonotypes in ibrutinib-treated CLL. Here immunoSEQ multiplex PCR was the method, and the copy in TCRdb shows in-frame clones only, minus some. The repertoire holds over 14,000 clones, under 70% seen once, with about 5.5% in the top ten. Germline CDR1 reads KGHSH; CDR2 reads LQKENI. The CDR3 consists of 16 residues. The V gene lost 5 bases and the J gene lost 3 bases, with 16 bases spanning the gap. General study findings and limits: Clonality increased at ibrutinib response, then returned toward baseline at progression.

Details on this clone: The antigen is undetermined.

The V gene is TRBV18, the J gene TRBJ2-2, with D possibly being TRBD1 or TRBD2 (5 bases each). The TCR originated in a human donor with chronic lymphocytic leukemia. The sample in question was PBMCs, obtained before ibrutinib treatment. In nucleotides, the CDR3 is TGTGCCAGCTCAACTCCTAGTGGGGGAGACACCGGGGAGCTGTTTTTT. Translation gives CASSTPSGGDTGELFF.